One and the same sample provided the 25 T cell receptor beta chains below, sequenced in a study of OX40 agonist ivuxolimab in advanced cancers. Library prep was done by the immunoSEQ multiplex PCR assay. What TCRdb holds here is the immuneACCESS table cut down to in-frame rearrangements. Part of the clones is not present; checked against another copy, under half of the missing clones reflect an unresolved V gene, and the others are unexplained. The table for this sample lists 43,000 or so clones; over 60% of them were counted only once. 2.6% of the sample is in the top ten clones. The material sequenced was CD4+ or CD8+ T cells sorted from blood, taken in a trial of the OX40 agonist ivuxolimab. These receptor sequences come from an adult with an advanced solid tumor such as melanoma, head and neck, liver or kidney cancer.

This sequence joins TRBV6-1 and TRBJ2-7; TRBD2 agrees at 7 bases. CDR1 and CDR2 (germline): MNHNS, SASEGT. CDR3 length equals 12 residues. The junction had 4 bases not matched to a gene; V was cut back by 4 bases and J by 7 bases. Here the CDR3 reads CASSVGGEEQYF. The CDR3 DNA reads TGTGCCAGCAGTGTGGGGGGGGAGGAGCAGTACTTC.

The sample holds a few counts of this clone. The chain couples TRBV6-1 to TRBJ2-1, with 13 bases fitting TRBD2. The V gene end was trimmed by 4 bases and the J gene end by 7 bases; junction bases not matched to a gene: 7. CDR1 and CDR2 (germline): MNHNS, SASEGT. The CDR3 has 16 amino acids. The DNA of the CDR3 is TGTGCCAGCAGTGGGAGGACTAGCGGGAGTAGGAATGAGCAGTTCTTC. As protein: CASSGRTSGSRNEQFF.

Concerning this clone: The sample contains more than one DNA sequence encoding this CDR3. The genes are TRBV9 and TRBJ2-7, with 10 bases matching TRBD2. This CDR3 is 18 amino acids long. V shed 0 bases, J shed 2 bases, and the junction held 11 bases outside the gene matches. Looked up from germline, CDR1 is SGDLS and CDR2 is YYNGEE. The CDR3 DNA sequence: TGTGCCAGCAGCGTAGGCGCAACTAGCGGGACCATCACCTACGAGCAGTACTTC. It encodes CASSVGATSGTITYEQYF.

This chain joins TRBV5-1 and TRBJ2-3, with a tentative D call TRBD2 (7 bases). In germline, CDR1 is SGHRS, CDR2 YFSETQ. This CDR3 comprises 18 residues. V lost 5 bases and J 0 bases, leaving 22 bases between the germline ends. CDR3 nucleotide sequence: TGCGCCAGCAGTCCCCGCGGTGGGGGGGCCCCTAGCACAGATACGCAGTATTTT. Its translation: CASSPRGGGAPSTDTQYF.

V and J are TRBV4-2 and TRBJ2-5, with TRBD2 matching over 8 bases. V trimming: 4 bases; J trimming: 5 bases; junction bases outside the gene matches: 12. Germline lookup yields CDR1 LGHNA and CDR2 YNFKEQ. The length of the CDR3 is 16 residues. The DNA for the CDR3 is TGTGCCAGCAGCCCCAGGGGACGGGAGGGCGTCGAGACCCAGTACTTC. Amino acids: CASSPRGREGVETQYF.

This clone came up a few times. The chain has TRBV5-4 and TRBJ2-5; TRBD1 matches at 9 bases. The CDR3 loop spans 14 amino acids. The V segment lost 2 bases and the J segment 5 bases; nucleotides outside the gene matches: 4. Per the germline V gene, CDR1 is SGHNT and CDR2 is YYREEE (reference sequence). CDR3 loop: CASSLQGAEETQYF. The CDR3 DNA follows: TGTGCCAGCAGCTTACAGGGGGCCGAGGAGACCCAGTACTTC.

The rearrangement uses TRBV7-2 and TRBJ1-6; weak D call: TRBD1 (6 bases). V lost 3 bases, J lost 9 bases, and 15 bases lay in between. This CDR3 region has 15 residues. Germline V gene data show CDR1 as SGHTA and CDR2 as FQGNSA. In nucleotides, the CDR3 is TGTGCCAGCAGCTTGGGGGGCAGGGTCGGTTCACCCCTCCACTTT. This encodes CASSLGGRVGSPLHF.

CDR3 sequence reads: CASQGIAYEQYF. DNA for the CDR3: TGTGCCAGCCAGGGAATCGCCTACGAGCAGTACTTC. The rearrangement joins TRBV28 to TRBJ2-7, with D possibly matching TRBD1 (5 bases). V shed 8 bases and J shed 2 bases, with 10 bases lying between them. Looked up from germline, CDR1 is MDHEN and CDR2 is SYDVKM. The CDR3 spans 12 residues.

CDR3 nucleotide sequence: TGTGCCAGCAGTCGACAGGGCTTTAGGGGCTACACCTTC. Its protein is CASSRQGFRGYTF. V and J are TRBV28 and TRBJ1-2, with TRBD1 identical over 7 bases. V was pared by 5 bases and J by 8 bases, with 8 bases of the junction left unmatched. The CDR3 extends over 13 amino acids. Germline loops: CDR1 MDHEN, CDR2 SYDVKM.

The V call is TRBV7-2, the J call TRBJ2-3; D perhaps matches TRBD2 (6 bases). With 2 bases removed from V and 4 bases from J, the gap between germline ends came to 13 bases. CDR3 size: 15 residues. CDR1 is SGHTA, CDR2 FQGNSA, per germline. CDR3 sequence reads: CASSLPGTLADTQYF. Here the CDR3 DNA reads TGTGCCAGCAGCTTACCCGGGACTTTAGCAGATACGCAGTATTTT.

This chain uses TRBV9 with TRBJ1-1; TRBD1 is a possible D gene (5 bases). V was cut by 0 bases and J by 7 bases, with 13 bases left in between. The CDR3 is 14 residues long. Germline assignment: CDR1 SGDLS and CDR2 YYNGEE. This CDR3 reads CASSVGEAGSEAFF. Written as DNA, the CDR3 is TGTGCCAGCAGCGTAGGAGAAGCAGGGAGTGAAGCTTTCTTT.

The CDR3 sequence: CASRSQGYTGELFF. The CDR3 region has the DNA TGTGCCAGTAGAAGTCAGGGGTACACCGGGGAGCTGTTTTTT. This chain joins TRBV19 and TRBJ2-2, with D tentatively TRBD1 (6 bases). The CDR3 covers 14 residues. V lost 6 bases to trimming and J lost 3 bases, with 11 bases between them. The germline CDR1 and CDR2 sequences are LNHDA and SQIVND (reference sequence). Together with reference TRBV19 and TRBJ2-2, the CDR3 gives the full variable domain: DGGITQSPKYLFRKEGQNVTLSCEQNLNHDAMYWYRQDPGQGLRLIYYSQIVNDFQKGDIAEGYSVSREKKESFPLTVTSAQKNPTAFYLCASRSQGYTGELFFGEGSRLTVL.

The gene calls are TRBV28 and TRBJ1-3; 9 bases are shared with TRBD1. The CDR3 sequence is 15 residues long. Germline V gene data show CDR1 as MDHEN and CDR2 as SYDVKM. With V trimmed by 5 bases and J by 1 base, 3 bases remained unmatched. In DNA form, the CDR3 reads TGTGCCAGCAGTCTACAGGGGGCATCTGGAAACACCATATATTTT. Amino acids: CASSLQGASGNTIYF.

This clone was seen just once. The V gene is TRBV2, the J gene TRBJ1-1; D ambiguous. This CDR3 is built from 14 residues. The V end was cut by 5 bases, the J end by 4 bases, with 14 bases between. Germline V lookup: CDR1 SNHLY, CDR2 FYNNEI. For the CDR3, the DNA is TGTGCCAGCAGTCCCCAGATGTTAAGCACTGAAGCTTTCTTT. This translates into CASSPQMLSTEAFF.

The J gene is TRBJ2-1, the V gene TRBV15, with TRBD2 matching 7 bases. The J segment lost 4 bases and the V segment lost 1 base, leaving 4 bases of the junction unmatched. The CDR3 has 15 amino acids. CDR1 is LNHNV, CDR2 YYDKDF, per germline (reference sequence). The CDR3 DNA sequence: TGTGCCACCAGCAGAGTCCTAGCGGAGTACAATGAGCAGTTCTTC. Residues: CATSRVLAEYNEQFF.

The chain carries TRBV20-1 and TRBJ1-2, with D unclear. This CDR3 comprises 10 residues. V dropped 3 bases and J dropped 7 bases, with 6 bases sitting between them. The germline V gene has CDR1 DFQATT and CDR2 SNEGSKA (reference sequence). The CDR3 loop reads CSASGTGYTF. The CDR3 DNA reads TGCAGTGCTAGTGGAACTGGCTACACCTTC.

J is TRBJ1-1 and V is TRBV10-3, with D unresolved. This CDR3 comprises 15 residues. Germline V CDR1 and CDR2: ENHRY, SYGVKD. Deletions cut 0 bases from V and 0 bases from J, with 8 bases between. The DNA for the CDR3 is TGTGCCATCAGTGAGTCCCGGGTACTGAACACTGAAGCTTTCTTT. This sequence encodes CAISESRVLNTEAFF.

The chain links TRBV5-1 to TRBJ1-4, with D possibly being TRBD1 (5 bases). This CDR3 comprises 11 residues. The V end lost 5 bases, the J end lost 10 bases, and 9 bases lay between the germline ends. Germline lookup yields CDR1 SGHRS and CDR2 YFSETQ. The CDR3 DNA reads as TGCGCCAGCAGAGATCAGGGAAAACTGTTTTTT. This sequence encodes CASRDQGKLFF. The full variable domain, with the rest looked up from reference TRBV5-1 and TRBJ1-4, is KAGVTQTPRYLIKTRGQQVTLSCSPISGHRSVSWYQQTPGQGLQFLFEYFSETQRNKGNFPGRFSGRQFSNSRSEMNVSTLELGDSALYLCASRDQGKLFFGSGTQLSVL.

The chain joins TRBV5-6 to TRBJ2-2; D is ambiguous. Germline loops: CDR1 SGHDT, CDR2 YYEEEE. Trimming pared 0 bases from V and 7 bases from J, leaving 16 bases between. The CDR3 totals 16 residues. Here the CDR3 reads CASSLGVGRSGGELFF. DNA of the CDR3: TGTGCCAGCAGCTTGGGGGTAGGAAGGTCAGGCGGGGAGCTGTTTTTT.

The table lists this clone with a count of one. Other nucleotide sequences in the sample specify the same CDR3. This chain uses TRBV7-9 with TRBJ1-2; D call uncertain. Trimming took 3 bases from V and 3 from J, leaving 8 bases between them. This CDR3 has 13 amino acids. CDR1 and CDR2 (germline): SEHNR, FQNEAQ (reference sequence). In DNA, the CDR3 is TGTGCCAGCAGCTTTGGTGGGGACTATGGCTACACCTTC. It encodes CASSFGGDYGYTF.

CDR3 loop: CATSRDPAGTEQFF. CDR3 nucleotide sequence: TGTGCCACCAGCAGAGATCCGGCGGGCACTGAGCAGTTCTTC. The chain employs TRBV15 and TRBJ2-1, with D possibly being TRBD2 (5 bases). This CDR3 comprises 14 residues. Trimming left V 0 bases short and J 9 bases short, with 12 bases between. Germline CDR1 reads LNHNV; CDR2 reads YYDKDF (reference sequence).

This clone was recorded a few times. The CDR3 sequence is CASSFEGSASPLHF. CDR3 in DNA: TGCGCCAGCAGCTTCGAGGGGTCCGCTTCACCCCTCCACTTT. The chain recombines TRBV5-1 with TRBJ1-6, with a possible D match to TRBD1 (5 bases). Per the germline V gene, CDR1 is SGHRS and CDR2 is YFSETQ. Trimming cost V 2 bases and J 9 bases, with 12 bases left between them. This CDR3 comprises 14 residues.

This clone was seen a handful of times. The rearrangement uses TRBV5-8 and TRBJ2-1, with TRBD2 matching 13 bases. Looked up from germline, CDR1 is SGHTS and CDR2 is YDEGEE. V lost 0 bases and J lost 8; bases outside the gene matches: 5. This CDR3 spans 16 amino acids. CDR3 amino acids: CASSLGTSGSAHEQFF. DNA for the CDR3: TGTGCCAGCAGCTTGGGGACTAGCGGGAGTGCCCATGAGCAGTTCTTC.

The chain uses TRBV28 and TRBJ2-5, with 8 bases identical to TRBD1. The CDR3 contains 14 residues. V lost 7 bases and J lost 5; bases outside the gene matches: 9. The germline V gene has CDR1 MDHEN and CDR2 SYDVKM. Here the CDR3 reads CASIRQGAGETQYF. DNA of the CDR3: TGTGCCAGCATTCGGCAGGGGGCGGGGGAGACCCAGTACTTC.

The rearrangement joins TRBV19 to TRBJ1-1; tentatively, D is TRBD1 (5 bases). V lost 6 bases and J lost 4, with 15 bases in between. Germline V gives CDR1 LNHDA, CDR2 SQIVND (reference sequence). The CDR3 length is 14 residues. CDR3 nucleotides: TGTGCCAGTAGGGCCAGGGAAGCTAGCACTGAAGCTTTCTTT. This translates into CASRAREASTEAFF.